The 22 T cell receptor beta chains in this list originate from one sample, sequenced in a study of blood T cell repertoires in COVID-19. Only in-frame clones appear in the TCRdb table, and some are missing; sequencing was by immunoSEQ multiplex PCR. Among about 150,000 clones listed, roughly 84% were seen once. Sequencing input: peripheral blood. The source of these receptors is a woman aged 45-65 years with acute or convalescent COVID-19.

The chain carries TRBV28 and TRBJ2-3; 10 bases align to TRBD2. This CDR3 is built from 15 residues. Trimming cost V 3 bases and J 5 bases; bases outside gene matches: 5. CDR1 MDHEN and CDR2 SYDVKM come from the germline V gene. CDR3 sequence: CASSFLAGGLDTQYF. In DNA, the CDR3 is TGTGCCAGCAGTTTTTTAGCGGGAGGTTTAGATACGCAGTATTTT.

This chain uses TRBV7-2 with TRBJ1-2, with TRBD1 matching over 10 bases. V shed 1 base, J shed 3 bases, and the junction held 2 bases outside the gene matches. The V gene's germline CDR1 is SGHTA and CDR2 FQGNSA. The CDR3 totals 15 residues. The CDR3 reads CASSLETGGDYGYTF. In DNA, the CDR3 is TGTGCCAGCAGCTTAGAGACAGGGGGCGACTATGGCTACACCTTC.

The V and J genes are TRBV2 and TRBJ1-5, with a weak D call TRBD1 (5 bases). V gave up 2 bases and J gave up 4 bases, with 12 bases separating them. The CDR3 has 15 amino acids. Germline CDR1 SNHLY, CDR2 FYNNEI. The CDR3 loop reads CASSEMGQGNQPQHF. CDR3 nucleotides: TGTGCCAGCAGTGAAATGGGGCAGGGTAATCAGCCCCAGCATTTT. Full variable domain (outside the CDR3, taken from reference TRBV2 and TRBJ1-5): EPEVTQTPSHQVTQMGQEVILRCVPISNHLYFYWYRQILGQKVEFLVSFYNNEISEKSEIFDDQFSVERPDGSNFTLKIRSTKLEDSAMYFCASSEMGQGNQPQHFGDGTRLSIL.

The chain joins TRBV6-5 to TRBJ2-7, with 10 bases fitting TRBD1. The CDR3 covers 13 residues. Germline V gene lookup returns CDR1 MNHEY and CDR2 SVGAGI. The V segment lost 9 bases and the J segment 2 bases; nucleotides outside the gene matches: 4. The CDR3 DNA reads as TGTGCCAGTGGACAGGGGGGCACCTACGAGCAGTACTTC. Residues: CASGQGGTYEQYF.

The rearrangement links TRBV20-1 to TRBJ2-4; 11 nucleotides align to TRBD2. Germline V gives CDR1 DFQATT, CDR2 SNEGSKA (reference sequence). This CDR3 has 14 residues. The V gene end was trimmed by 3 bases and the J gene end by 7 bases; junction bases not matched to a gene: 5. As DNA, the CDR3 is TGCAGTGCTAGTGAGGGACTAGCGGTGAACATTCAGTACTTC. Amino acid sequence: CSASEGLAVNIQYF.

This clone was recorded only once. The chain joins TRBV10-3 to TRBJ2-1, with no clear D. V lost 3 bases to trimming and J lost 3 bases, with 9 bases between them. CDR1 and CDR2 (germline): ENHRY, SYGVKD. CDR3 size: 14 residues. CDR3 residues: CAISDSTDYNEQFF. The CDR3 DNA follows: TGTGCCATCAGTGATAGTACAGACTACAATGAGCAGTTCTTC.

The count of this clone is one. The V and J genes are TRBV7-8 and TRBJ2-5; 10 positions match TRBD1. Germline V gene data show CDR1 as SGHVS and CDR2 as FQNEAQ. This CDR3 has 17 amino acids. The V gene end was trimmed by 6 bases and the J gene end by 2 bases; junction bases not matched to a gene: 12. Written as DNA, the CDR3 is TGTGCCAGCAGTCGACCCGGGACAGGGGTAATTCAAGAGACCCAGTACTTC. This translates into CASSRPGTGVIQETQYF.

In its sample, this clone was seen a few times. The CDR3 bases are TGTGCCATCAGGACGCCCCGAGGGGGAGCCAGGGGGCTCTCTCGTGGGCCAGAAGCTTTCTTT. This encodes CAIRTPRGGARGLSRGPEAFF. V usage is TRBV10-3 and J usage is TRBJ1-1, with 8 positions matching TRBD1. V dropped 6 bases and J dropped 8; count of bases not matched to a gene: 32. This CDR3 has 21 residues. Germline CDR1 ENHRY, CDR2 SYGVKD.

This clone appeared a single time. The rearrangement links TRBV14 to TRBJ2-1, with 10 bases fitting TRBD2. Germline CDR1 and CDR2: SGHDN and FVKESK. J was trimmed by 1 base and V by 1 base; bases with no gene match: 7. This CDR3 has 18 amino acids. This CDR3 is CASSQARIAGGSYNEQFF. DNA of the CDR3: TGTGCCAGCAGCCAAGCAAGAATAGCGGGAGGATCCTACAATGAGCAGTTCTTC.

The chain employs TRBV5-1 and TRBJ2-2; maybe TRBD1 (6 bases). The CDR3 has 15 amino acids. Germline CDR1 is SGHRS and CDR2 is YFSETQ. V lost 5 bases and J 2 bases, leaving 13 bases between the germline ends. The DNA of the CDR3 is TGCGCCAGCAGTTTGATGGGACACAACACCGGGGAGCTGTTTTTT. Translating gives CASSLMGHNTGELFF.

The CDR3 reads CAFRLATQYF. The CDR3 DNA follows: TGTGCCTTCCGACTAGCTACCCAGTACTTC. The rearrangement joins TRBV30 to TRBJ2-5; 7 bases are shared with TRBD2. Germline lookup yields CDR1 GTSNPN and CDR2 SVGIG (reference sequence). This CDR3 spans 10 amino acids. V was clipped by 7 bases and J by 8 bases; unmatched bases: 4.

The chain carries TRBV4-1 and TRBJ1-4, with a weak D call TRBD1 (5 bases). Between the trimmed V and J ends, which lost 3 bases and 6 bases, there was a span of 11 bases. CDR3 length: 14 amino acids. Germline V gene data show CDR1 as MGHRA and CDR2 as YSYEKL. The DNA for the CDR3 is TGCGCCAGCAGCCACCAGGGCTCGGATGAAAAACTGTTTTTT. Protein: CASSHQGSDEKLFF.

The chain recombines TRBV6-5 with TRBJ1-6, with TRBD1 matching 7 bases. CDR1 MNHEY and CDR2 SVGAGI come from the germline V gene. The CDR3 runs 14 residues. V shed 4 bases, J shed 4 bases, and the junction held 1 base outside the gene matches. The CDR3 nucleotides read TGTGCCAGCAGTTGGGACAGATATAATTCACCCCTCCACTTT. Amino acids: CASSWDRYNSPLHF.

The chain uses TRBV7-8 and TRBJ1-1; 7 positions match TRBD1. The trim removed 5 bases at V and 1 base at J, leaving 4 bases unmatched. The CDR3 sequence is 14 residues long. The germline CDR1 and CDR2 sequences are SGHVS and FQNEAQ. CDR3 sequence reads: CASSLGTANTEAFF. The CDR3 region has the DNA TGTGCCAGCAGCCTCGGGACAGCGAACACTGAAGCTTTCTTT.

Concerning this clone: An end of the junction differs from the germline gene, which may be a read error. The chain employs TRBV3-1 (or the pseudogene TRBV3-2) and TRBJ2-1; 7 bases map to TRBD2. This CDR3 is built from 13 residues. Looked up from germline, CDR1 is LGHDT and CDR2 is YNNKEL (reference sequence). CDR3 protein: CASSQDFAGELVF. The CDR3 nucleotides read TGTGCCAGCAGCCAAGACTTCGCGGGAGAATTGGTCTTC.

The chain carries TRBV5-6 and TRBJ2-3; D is possibly TRBD1 (5 bases). Germline values: CDR1 SGHDT, CDR2 YYEEEE. V was cut by 4 bases and J by 0 bases, with 18 bases left in between. CDR3 size: 17 residues. The CDR3 here is CASSPLIFRASTDTQYF. The CDR3 nucleotides read TGTGCCAGCAGCCCCCTAATTTTCAGGGCTAGCACAGATACGCAGTATTTT. The whole variable domain, filled in from reference TRBV5-6 and TRBJ2-3, reads DAGVTQSPTHLIKTRGQQVTLRCSPKSGHDTVSWYQQALGQGPQFIFQYYEEEERQRGNFPDRFSGHQFPNYSSELNVNALLLGDSALYLCASSPLIFRASTDTQYFGPGTRLTVL.

This chain joins TRBV5-1 and TRBJ1-1; 7 positions agree with TRBD1. Germline loops: CDR1 SGHRS, CDR2 YFSETQ. CDR3 length equals 15 residues. J was trimmed by 0 bases and V by 2 bases; bases with no gene match: 4. CDR3 in amino acids: CASSFGQVMNTEAFF. The CDR3, as DNA: TGCGCCAGCAGCTTCGGACAGGTGATGAACACTGAAGCTTTCTTT.

The chain combines TRBV7-9 with TRBJ2-7, with 9 bases lining up with TRBD1. This CDR3 spans 13 amino acids. Looked up from germline, CDR1 is SEHNR and CDR2 is FQNEAQ (reference sequence). With 7 bases clipped from V and 5 bases from J, the junction kept 6 bases outside the gene matches. The CDR3 nucleotides are TGTGCCAGCACAAGGGACAGGGCTGACGAGCAGTACTTC. It encodes CASTRDRADEQYF.

The rearrangement joins TRBV5-6 to TRBJ1-4, with 10 bases identical to TRBD1. CDR1 and CDR2 (germline): SGHDT, YYEEEE. J lost 2 bases, V lost 0 bases, and 7 bases had no gene match. CDR3 size: 18 residues. CDR3 in DNA: TGTGCCAGCAGCTTGGTCGGGACAGGGGATGTGACTAATGAAAAACTGTTTTTT. It encodes CASSLVGTGDVTNEKLFF.

This rearrangement joins TRBV7-3 to TRBJ1-2; a possible D gene is TRBD1 (5 bases). The CDR3 loop spans 13 amino acids. Trimming took 0 bases from V and 8 from J, leaving 10 bases between them. Germline V CDR1 and CDR2: SGHTA, FQGTGA. DNA of the CDR3: TGTGCCAGCAGCTTAACGTCGGGGGGAGGCTACACCTTC. It translates to CASSLTSGGGYTF.

The chain uses TRBV15 and TRBJ2-1; 8 nucleotides align to TRBD1. The germline V gene has CDR1 LNHNV and CDR2 YYDKDF (reference sequence). The CDR3 extends over 16 amino acids. Trimming cost V 1 base and J 5 bases; bases outside gene matches: 7. As DNA, the CDR3 is TGTGCCACCAGCAGAGGTCGGCAGGGGGCCCACAATGAGCAGTTCTTC. This gives the protein CATSRGRQGAHNEQFF.

The rearrangement joins TRBV19 to TRBJ2-1; the match to TRBD1 covers 10 bases. V shed 3 bases, J shed 6 bases, and the junction held 8 bases outside the gene matches. Germline-derived CDR1 and CDR2 are LNHDA and SQIVND (reference sequence). This CDR3 comprises 16 residues. The CDR3 sequence is CASSIRQGARGNEQFF. In nucleotides, the CDR3 is TGTGCCAGTAGTATTCGACAGGGGGCAAGGGGCAATGAGCAGTTCTTC.